This section outlines one T cell receptor (beta chain) sequence together with its context. Its antigen remains unidentified. The data were obtained in a study of T cell responses to AZD1222 COVID-19 vaccine. Study in general: Pooled together were second doses at about 4 or about 12 weeks. General study findings and limits: Donors were largely white British and mainly female; clonal diversity was possibly underestimated. Within unmutated variant regions lay the reported targets of nearly half of spike-specific TCRs.

The protocol was immunoSEQ multiplex PCR, while the TCRdb copy is restricted to in-frame clones and leaves out a portion. The table lists 150,000 to 200,000 clones, approximately 92% of them singletons. This receptor was taken from an adult in good health. The specimen was peripheral blood, collected on day 0 of AZD1222 vaccination.

CDR3 nucleotides: TGTGCCAGCAGTGAAGCTGGGACCTACGAGCAGTACGTC. Its translation is CASSEAGTYEQYV. The chain combines TRBV6-1 with TRBJ2-7; D not certain. Germline CDR1 MNHNS, CDR2 SASEGT. This CDR3 is built from 13 residues. Trimming took 0 bases from V and 2 from J, leaving 5 bases between them.